The 14 T cell receptor beta chains given below trace back to one sample, sequenced in a study of brain T cells in children with intractable seizures. Using immunoSEQ multiplex PCR, the repertoire was profiled, and TCRdb retains in-frame clones only, with some absent. The sample lists about 80,000 clones, around 91% occurring once. Sequencing used peripheral blood, obtained at surgery. The origin of the receptors is a girl aged 2 to 9 with Rasmussen encephalitis and intractable seizures.

The CDR3 DNA reads TGTGCCAGCAGCCAAGATCAACACAACAATCAGCCCCAGCATTTT. Translated: CASSQDQHNNQPQHF. The gene calls are TRBV4-2 and TRBJ1-5; D is ambiguous. CDR3 size: 15 residues. Trimming took 0 bases from V and 3 from J, leaving 9 bases between them. CDR1 and CDR2 from the germline V gene are LGHNA and YNFKEQ.

The CDR3: CSAALGPRSSYEQYF. Here the CDR3 DNA reads TGCAGCGCGGCCCTGGGACCTAGGAGCTCCTACGAGCAGTACTTC. This chain connects TRBV29-1 to TRBJ2-7; D possibly uses TRBD1 or TRBD2 (5 bases each). CDR3 length: 15 residues. The V gene's germline CDR1 is SQVTM and CDR2 ANQGSEA. The germline V and J ends were trimmed by 7 bases and 0 bases, with 19 bases remaining between them.

This clone came up a few times. The chain recombines TRBV28 with TRBJ1-2; 7 nucleotides line up with TRBD1. The V and J ends lost 7 bases and 3 bases, in that order; junction bases with no gene match: 5. The CDR3 spans 13 residues. Germline V lookup: CDR1 MDHEN, CDR2 SYDVKM. In DNA, the CDR3 is TGTGCCAGCACGACAGGGCCGTACTATGGCTACACCTTC. Protein: CASTTGPYYGYTF.

This chain connects TRBV30 to TRBJ2-7; a weak D match, TRBD2 (6 bases). Between the trimmed V and J ends, which lost 2 bases and 2 bases, there was a span of 16 bases. This CDR3 is 15 amino acids long. CDR1 GTSNPN and CDR2 SVGIG come from the germline V gene (reference sequence). The CDR3 here is CAWSPLAGTTYEQYF. CDR3 DNA sequence: TGTGCCTGGAGTCCTTTGGCGGGGACCACCTACGAGCAGTACTTC.

The CDR3 loop reads CASSIPLAGGGQFF. CDR3 nucleotides: TGTGCCAGTAGTATCCCCCTAGCGGGGGGGGGTCAGTTCTTC. The chain combines TRBV19 with TRBJ2-1, with 12 bases identical to TRBD2. The CDR3 contains 14 residues. Germline CDR1 LNHDA, CDR2 SQIVND (reference sequence). Losses at the gene ends were 3 bases for V and 13 bases for J; bases not matched to a gene: 7. The full variable domain, completed using reference TRBV19 and TRBJ2-1, is DGGITQSPKYLFRKEGQNVTLSCEQNLNHDAMYWYRQDPGQGLRLIYYSQIVNDFQKGDIAEGYSVSREKKESFPLTVTSAQKNPTAFYLCASSIPLAGGGQFFGPGTRLTVL.

Here the CDR3 reads CASSFVGFNYGYTF. CDR3 bases: TGTGCCAGCAGTTTTGTTGGGTTTAACTATGGCTACACCTTC. The chain carries TRBV28 and TRBJ1-2; the D is unclear. The V end was cut by 3 bases, the J end by 1 base, with 9 bases between. This CDR3 has 14 residues. From germline, CDR1 is MDHEN and CDR2 SYDVKM.

The rearrangement uses TRBV19 and TRBJ2-1, with D perhaps being TRBD1 or TRBD2 (5 bases each). V was clipped by 0 bases and J by 2 bases, with 14 bases between them. This CDR3 is built from 17 residues. Germline V lookup: CDR1 LNHDA, CDR2 SQIVND (reference sequence). The CDR3 spells CASSIDLGDGAYNEQFF. In DNA, the CDR3 is TGTGCCAGTAGTATAGATTTAGGGGACGGAGCCTACAATGAGCAGTTCTTC.

The chain couples TRBV18 to TRBJ2-5, with D tentatively TRBD1 (7 bases). The ends were cut back, 3 bases at V and 1 base at J, with 15 bases in the middle. Germline V CDR1 and CDR2: KGHSH, LQKENI. This CDR3 has 16 residues. CDR3 in DNA: TGTGCCAGCTCACCCATTGCGGGACAGCCCCAAGAGACCCAGTACTTC. It codes for CASSPIAGQPQETQYF.

The V gene is TRBV7-6, the J gene TRBJ2-3, with 10 positions matching TRBD2. The V segment lost 5 bases and the J segment 2 bases; nucleotides outside the gene matches: 7. The germline V gene has CDR1 SGHVS and CDR2 FNYEAQ. The CDR3 runs to 16 residues. The CDR3 region has the DNA TGTGCCAGCAGCCGAACCGGGACTAGCGCCACAGATACGCAGTATTTT. It codes for CASSRTGTSATDTQYF.

The CDR3 region has the DNA TGTGCCAGCAGTTTTTATTACAAAGGGAATGGCTACACCTTC. This gives the protein CASSFYYKGNGYTF. The chain links TRBV28 to TRBJ1-2; D gene unclear. The germline gives CDR1 MDHEN, CDR2 SYDVKM. Trimming took 3 bases from V and 6 from J, leaving 14 bases between them. The CDR3 contains 14 residues.

The chain carries TRBV29-1 and TRBJ2-5; the D gene could be TRBD1 or TRBD2 (5 bases each). This CDR3 is 13 amino acids long. V was clipped by 3 bases and J by 8 bases, with 16 bases between them. In germline, CDR1 is SQVTM, CDR2 ANQGSEA. The CDR3 DNA is TGCAGCGTTGAGAGGGGCGGTGAGGATACCCAGTACTTC. This encodes CSVERGGEDTQYF.

This chain uses TRBV27 with TRBJ1-1; D uncertain. Germline values: CDR1 MNHEY, CDR2 SMNVEV (reference sequence). The CDR3 contains 14 residues. The V and J ends lost 3 bases and 2 bases respectively, with 10 bases between them. The CDR3 protein is CASSFNGENTEAFF. CDR3 in DNA: TGTGCCAGCAGTTTTAATGGAGAAAACACTGAAGCTTTCTTT.

The count of this clone is one. This chain uses TRBV27 with TRBJ2-7, with D possibly being TRBD2 (5 bases). The CDR3 consists of 14 residues. The germline V gene has CDR1 MNHEY and CDR2 SMNVEV (reference sequence). With 1 base removed from V and 3 bases from J, the gap between germline ends came to 10 bases. CDR3 sequence (DNA): TGTGCCAGCAGTTTATTTGGGGAGAGCTACGAGCAGTACTTC. As protein: CASSLFGESYEQYF.

This rearrangement joins TRBV6-6 to TRBJ1-2, with D possibly TRBD1 on 6 matching bases. V lost 0 bases and J 3 bases, leaving 11 bases between the germline ends. CDR1 is MNHNY and CDR2 is SVGAGI in the germline V gene (reference sequence). The CDR3 is 15 amino acids. The CDR3 DNA sequence: TGTGCCAGCAGTTACTCGTACAGGGAAGACTATGGCTACACCTTC. It is translated as CASSYSYREDYGYTF.